This record looks at one T cell receptor (beta chain) sequence and its context. TCRdb's copy holds only in-frame clones and misses some; the assay was immunoSEQ multiplex PCR. Among 250,000 to 350,000 clones listed, about 88% were seen once. The data originate from a study of blood T cell repertoires in COVID-19. Across the whole study: Both acute and convalescent COVID-19 samples were obtained from the United States, Italy and Spain.

The V gene's germline CDR1 is GTSNPN and CDR2 SVGIG (reference sequence). V was clipped by 3 bases and J by 8 bases, with 22 bases between them. The length of the CDR3 is 15 residues. The clonotype comes from an older woman in a cohort exposed to, infected with or recovered from COVID-19 (not recorded which). The sequenced material came from PBMCs or T cells enriched from blood (not recorded which). V gene TRBV30 combines with J gene TRBJ1-2, with D maybe TRBD1 (6 bases). CDR3 loop: CAWRTAGTTNPGYTF. CDR3 DNA: TGTGCCTGGAGGACCGCCGGGACAACCAACCCCGGCTACACCTTC.